A single TCR beta chain is shown here with its context. Its antigen is currently unknown. This could be a read error, since a much larger clone is one nucleotide away. The CDR3 ends on some other residue instead of the conserved phenylalanine or tryptophan, so this is likely a read error. This sample was taken from a study of molecular identifiers for immune sequencing clone quantification. Study-wide results and limits: The study found clones above 20 RNA copies held over 98% of effector molecules and under 1% in naive cells.

Preparation of the bulk TCR libraries relied on previously described methods and listed TCR primers. A single record per CDR3 protein comes from TCRdb applying MiXCR to the PCR reads. The data show about 640,000 distinct CDR3 sequences, 20% seen once. Germline V lookup: CDR1 MNHEY, CDR2 SMNVEV (reference sequence). The CDR3 totals 16 residues. V was pared by 7 bases and J by 4 bases, with 19 bases between. The sample comprised naive CD8+ T cells from blood, with Jurkat cell RNA spiked in. As for subset: FACS-sorted CD8+CD4-CCR7+CD45RA+ naive T cells. The clonotype was recovered from a human donor in good health. Some libraries in this study had Jurkat cell RNA spiked in. The chain combines TRBV27 with TRBJ2-2, with D tentatively TRBD1 or TRBD2 (5 bases each). CDR3 sequence: CASTGAQVVGTGELFS. As DNA, the CDR3 is TGTGCCAGCACCGGGGCGCAGGTAGTCGGCACCGGGGAGCTGTTTTCT.